This T cell receptor beta chain was captured in a study of blood T cell repertoires in COVID-19. Study in general: Acute-phase and convalescent COVID-19 samples originated in the United States, Italy and Spain. The cDNA or gDNA used as material had been derived from T cells, B-cell-depleted T cells, or PBMCs.

In the authors' workflow: Amplification with reference gene primers provided the estimates of nucleated cell counts. Method: immunoSEQ multiplex PCR; TCRdb's copy keeps in-frame clones and lacks some. The DNA was the basis for D and trimming; V, J and clone size are from that table. The table lists 130,000 to 150,000 clones, almost 80% of them singletons. Per the germline V gene, CDR1 is SGHNT and CDR2 is YYREEE (reference sequence). V trimming: 4 bases; J trimming: 10 bases; junction bases outside the gene matches: 7. The CDR3 runs to 15 residues. The sequence was obtained from a man aged 50 or older with active or convalescent COVID-19. The specimen was peripheral blood. J is TRBJ2-1 and V is TRBV5-4, with 14 bases that match TRBD2. The CDR3 nucleotides read TGTGCCAGCAGCCCGGGGACTAGCGGGAGTGGCGAGCAGTTCTTC. It encodes CASSPGTSGSGEQFF.